These 5 T cell receptor beta chains originate from one sample sequenced in a study of blood T cell repertoires in COVID-19. Assay used: immunoSEQ multiplex PCR; TCRdb lists only in-frame clones, some missing. The table shows roughly 110,000 clones, with approximately 85% occurring only once. Source material: peripheral blood. The source of these receptors is a man aged 35-49 years with acute or convalescent COVID-19.

CDR3 sequence (DNA): TGTGCCAGCAGCGTAAGATCAGTCACAGATACGCAGTATTTT. Translation: CASSVRSVTDTQYF. This chain connects TRBV9 to TRBJ2-3; D gene uncertain. V lost 1 base and J 2 bases, leaving 8 bases between the germline ends. This CDR3 comprises 14 residues. CDR1 SGDLS and CDR2 YYNGEE come from the germline V gene.

The chain has TRBV4-3 and TRBJ2-7; 8 bases are a match to TRBD1. V was clipped by 1 base and J by 5 bases; unmatched bases: 4. The CDR3 loop spans 14 amino acids. Germline values: CDR1 LGHNA, CDR2 YSLEER. CDR3 coding DNA: TGCGCCAGCAGCCAAGTTGGACAGGGTGACGAGCAGTACTTC. It is translated as CASSQVGQGDEQYF.

The V and J genes are TRBV5-4 and TRBJ2-1, with D maybe TRBD1 (6 bases). The CDR3 is 15 residues long. Germline assignment: CDR1 SGHNT and CDR2 YYREEE (reference sequence). V gave up 0 bases and J gave up 5 bases, with 12 bases separating them. The CDR3 is CASSLVTGPNNEQFF. The DNA of the CDR3 is TGTGCCAGCAGCTTGGTTACAGGGCCCAACAATGAGCAGTTCTTC.

This clone has a handful of counts. This sequence joins TRBV4-1 and TRBJ2-5; a possible D gene is TRBD1 (6 bases). Per the germline V gene, CDR1 is MGHRA and CDR2 is YSYEKL. This CDR3 spans 14 amino acids. V was shortened by 1 base and J by 2 bases, with 8 bases between the two germline ends. CDR3 nucleotide sequence: TGCGCCAGCAGCCAAGTTAGGGGGCAAGAGACCCAGTACTTC. Translated, it gives CASSQVRGQETQYF.

The chain is built from TRBV15 and TRBJ2-7; D possibly corresponds to TRBD1 (6 bases). Germline CDR1 is LNHNV and CDR2 is YYDKDF (reference sequence). Deletions cut 0 bases from V and 5 bases from J, with 14 bases between. CDR3 length equals 15 residues. CDR3 DNA sequence: TGTGCCACCAGCAGAGATGGCAGGGGCTGGGACGAGCAGTACTTC. This codes for CATSRDGRGWDEQYF.